This TCR beta chain was recorded in a study of T cell repertoires in ileal Crohn's disease. In the study overall: All patients had surgery for stricturing (about 61%) or penetrating (around 39%) disease. TCRB immunosequencing input was roughly 490 nanograms of biopsy DNA per sample. Biopsies of inflamed ileum from the surgical specimen form M0 samples.

Indicated time point: inflamed ileum from the surgical specimen. Libraries were prepared by immunoSEQ multiplex PCR; TCRdb keeps only in-frame clonotypes and omits some of them. The table has thousands of clones, roughly four fifths seen once; the top ten hold around a tenth. CDR1 and CDR2 from the germline V gene are SGHNT and YENEEA. This CDR3 comprises 14 residues. Trimming took 2 bases from V and 2 from J; bases not matched to a gene: 1. This TCR was sampled from an adult with Crohn's disease. Sequences were obtained from ileal tissue. The V call is TRBV11-3, the J call TRBJ2-7; the match to TRBD1 covers 9 bases. CDR3 sequence (DNA): TGTGCCAGCAGCTTACGGACAGGGGCCTACGAGCAGTACTTC. Amino acid sequence: CASSLRTGAYEQYF.